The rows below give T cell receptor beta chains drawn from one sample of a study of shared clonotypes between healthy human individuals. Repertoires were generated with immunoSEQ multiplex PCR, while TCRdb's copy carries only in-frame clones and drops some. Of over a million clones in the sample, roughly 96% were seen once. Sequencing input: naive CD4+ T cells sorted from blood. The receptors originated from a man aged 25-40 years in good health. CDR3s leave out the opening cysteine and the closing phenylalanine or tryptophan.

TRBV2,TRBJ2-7,ASRGGLAGASSYEQY
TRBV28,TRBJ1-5,ASSLTGLNNQPQH
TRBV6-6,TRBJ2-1,ASSSTSGSGNEQF
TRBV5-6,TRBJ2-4,ASSSLPVGQSAKNIQY
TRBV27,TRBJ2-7,ASSLSFPSGRNEQY
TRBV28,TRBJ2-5,ASSLSRSRPETQY
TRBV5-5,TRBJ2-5,ASSLTGQGTETQY
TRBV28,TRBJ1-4,ASRHPQQVEKLF
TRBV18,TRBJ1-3,ASSHLGQGSTAGNTIY
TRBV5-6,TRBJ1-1,ASSLGGRDTEAF
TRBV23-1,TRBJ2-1,ASGRAVEQF
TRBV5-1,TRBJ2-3,ASSLVPFRGSGETQY
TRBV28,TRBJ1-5,ASSPPHSGHQPQH
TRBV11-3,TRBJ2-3,ASSASTGGSTNTQY
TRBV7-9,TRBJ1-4,ASSLAGGGSEKLF
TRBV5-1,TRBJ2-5,ASSSLAGVGLKETQY
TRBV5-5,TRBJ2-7,ASSGGPGTSYEQY
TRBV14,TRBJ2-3,ASSHTDTQY
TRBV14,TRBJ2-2,ASSQTIAPGELF
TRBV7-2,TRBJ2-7,ASSRTSGNSEQY
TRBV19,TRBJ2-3,ASSTGRADTQY
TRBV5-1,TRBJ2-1,ASSLVSQVPYNEQF